Listed below are T cell receptor beta chains from one sample, sequenced in a study of T-cell reconstitution after alpha-beta-depleted transplantation in children. TCRdb reprocessed the PCR reads via MiXCR and lists one record per CDR3 protein. The sample holds about 580,000 distinct CDR3 sequences, about 21% seen once. The source was PBMCs, mostly from graft donor cells, collected 360 days after TCRalphabeta/CD19-depleted stem cell transplant. The origin of the receptors is a boy under two years old who had a stem cell transplant for acute myeloid leukemia, so the T cells may come from the graft donor. CDR3s include the opening cysteine and the closing phenylalanine or tryptophan. D genes are given only for firm matches. Some rows have no size entry. The others give once, few or many, or a class for an expanded clone.

CDR3	DNA	D	size	V	J
CASSPTGDWWPSRNF	TGTGCCAGCAGCCCCACGGGCGACTGGTGGCCCTCGAGGAACTTC	NA	few	TRBV7-8	TRBJ2-5
CASSREERETQYF	TGTGCCAGCAGTCGGGAGGAGAGAGAGACCCAGTACTTC	TRBD2	NA	TRBV6-1	TRBJ2-5
CASSLASSGPTDTQYF	TGTGCCAGCAGCTTAGCCAGCAGCGGCCCCACAGATACGCAGTATTTT	NA	many	TRBV7-9	TRBJ2-3
CASSRGLVDEQYF	TGTGCCAGCAGCAGGGGGTTAGTAGACGAGCAGTACTTC	TRBD1	few	TRBV27	TRBJ2-7
CASGHEGGKKEKLFF	TGTGCCAGCGGCCATGAAGGGGGCAAGAAGGAAAAACTGTTTTTT	TRBD1	NA	TRBV7-2	TRBJ1-4
CSARGASGRGNIQYF	TGCAGTGCTAGAGGCGCCTCCGGCCGGGGCAACATTCAGTACTTC	NA	few	TRBV20-1	TRBJ2-4
CASSHPPGDSYGYTF	TGTGCCAGCAGCCACCCACCGGGGGACAGCTATGGCTACACCTTC	TRBD1	few	TRBV7-9	TRBJ1-2
CSATWSRDTQYF	TGCAGTGCCACCTGGTCGAGAGATACGCAGTATTTT	NA	NA	TRBV20-1	TRBJ2-3
CAMGFPGETYEQYF	TGTGCCATGGGTTTTCCGGGGGAGACCTACGAGCAGTACTTC	NA	NA	TRBV5-6	TRBJ2-7
CSARQGVYGYTF	TGCAGTGCTCGACAGGGGGTTTATGGCTACACCTTC	TRBD1	NA	TRBV20-1	TRBJ1-2
CATSPLSFRVGEQYF	TGTGCCACCAGCCCCCTAAGCTTTAGGGTTGGCGAGCAGTACTTC	NA	once	TRBV15	TRBJ2-7
CATMLAGAITDTQYF	TGTGCCACCATGCTAGCGGGGGCCATCACAGATACGCAGTATTTT	TRBD2	NA	TRBV15	TRBJ2-3
CASSMDTGELFF	TGTGCCAGCAGCATGGACACCGGGGAGCTGTTTTTT	NA	NA	TRBV2	TRBJ2-2
CASSSVGGGTDNEQFF	TGTGCCAGCAGTTCCGTTGGGGGCGGGACAGACAATGAGCAGTTCTTC	NA	few	TRBV6-5	TRBJ2-1
CASSLDGTLSSYEQYF	TGTGCCAGCAGCTTGGACGGGACGTTAAGCTCCTACGAGCAGTACTTC	NA	NA	TRBV7-3	TRBJ2-7
CASSSRSGLGVETQYF	TGTGCCAGCAGCTCACGATCCGGACTAGGAGTCGAGACCCAGTACTTC	TRBD2	few	TRBV7-6	TRBJ2-5
CASSSAVTGELFF	TGTGCCAGCAGTTCGGCCGTTACCGGGGAGCTGTTTTTT	NA	many	TRBV28	TRBJ2-2
CASSPPSGGWGETQYF	TGTGCCAGCAGCCCCCCTAGCGGGGGTTGGGGAGAGACCCAGTACTTC	TRBD2	many	TRBV7-2	TRBJ2-5
CASRLWERLNTEAFF	TGTGCCAGCAGGTTATGGGAGCGGCTTAACACTGAAGCTTTCTTT	NA	NA	TRBV12-3/TRBV12-4	TRBJ1-1
CASAPGGATDTQYF	TGTGCCAGCGCCCCCGGGGGGGCAACAGATACGCAGTATTTT	TRBD2	NA	TRBV12-3/TRBV12-4	TRBJ2-3
CASSSQGGYNEQFF	TGTGCCAGCAGCTCCCAGGGCGGGTACAATGAGCAGTTCTTC	NA	many	TRBV7-3	TRBJ2-1
CSAGGSGAYNEQFF	TGCAGTGCCGGGGGTAGCGGGGCCTACAATGAGCAGTTCTTC	TRBD2	many	TRBV20-1	TRBJ2-1
CASSPRSRLSSYNEQFF	TGTGCCAGCAGCCCCAGGTCCAGGCTTAGCTCCTACAATGAGCAGTTCTTC	NA	NA	TRBV7-3	TRBJ2-1